The 29 T cell receptor beta chains reported below all come from one sample, sequenced in a study of radiotherapy plus CTLA-4 blockade in lung cancer. Profiling relied on immunoSEQ multiplex PCR, and the TCRdb table lists in-frame clones only, not all of them. The table has approximately 52,000 clones, 75% to 85% seen once; the top ten hold roughly 8.5%. The sequences come from peripheral blood, collected from a patient treated with radiotherapy plus ipilimumab. Source of these receptors: a human donor with non-small cell lung cancer who had a complete response to radiotherapy plus ipilimumab.

The V call is TRBV5-1, the J call TRBJ2-5; a possible D gene is TRBD1 (6 bases). The J call is uncertain, as TRBJ2-7 better fits the DNA end. CDR3 size: 14 residues. Germline loops: CDR1 SGHRS, CDR2 YFSETQ. Here the CDR3 reads CASSPNFGQYEQYF. The CDR3 DNA follows: TGCGCCAGCAGCCCTAACTTTGGACAGTACGAGCAGTACTTC.

The chain has TRBV29-1 and TRBJ1-2, with D uncertain. Looked up from germline, CDR1 is SQVTM and CDR2 is ANQGSEA. The CDR3 is 15 amino acids. With 7 bases removed from V and 7 bases from J, the gap between germline ends came to 25 bases. CDR3 sequence: CSAPTSDARLAGYTF. CDR3 coding DNA: TGCAGCGCCCCTACTTCCGACGCTCGTCTAGCTGGCTACACCTTC. Using reference TRBV29-1 and TRBJ1-2 for the parts outside the CDR3, the full variable domain is SAVISQKPSRDICQRGTSLTIQCQVDSQVTMMFWYRQQPGQSLTLIATANQGSEATYESGFVIDKFPISRPNLTFSTLTVSNMSPEDSSIYLCSAPTSDARLAGYTFGSGTRLTVV.

The rearrangement uses TRBV10-3 and TRBJ1-1; 7 bases match TRBD1. Germline loops: CDR1 ENHRY, CDR2 SYGVKD. The V and J ends lost 7 bases and 3 bases, in that order; junction bases with no gene match: 8. The CDR3 runs to 14 residues. This chain's CDR3 is CAIKTGNGDTEAFF. The CDR3 DNA follows: TGTGCCATCAAGACAGGGAATGGGGACACTGAAGCTTTCTTT.

This clone appeared once. The gene calls are TRBV6-5 and TRBJ2-7, with TRBD2 as a possible D gene (5 bases). Germline V lookup: CDR1 MNHEY, CDR2 SVGAGI. CDR3 length: 13 amino acids. Trimming cost V 6 bases and J 7 bases, with 16 bases left between them. Written as DNA, the CDR3 is TGTGCCAGCAGACCCCCGGGGAGCAGTGAGCAGTACGTC. This encodes CASRPPGSSEQYV.

This chain connects TRBV27 to TRBJ2-7; TRBD1 matches 8 bases. The CDR3 sequence is 14 residues long. Germline-derived CDR1 and CDR2 are MNHEY and SMNVEV (reference sequence). The junction had 4 bases not matched to a gene; V was cut back by 4 bases and J by 2 bases. The CDR3 DNA follows: TGTGCCAGCAGTTCTTTGACAGGGGCCTACGAGCAGTACGTC. This sequence encodes CASSSLTGAYEQYV.

The count of this clone is one. The rearrangement uses TRBV4-3 and TRBJ2-1; a weak D match, TRBD2 (6 bases). CDR3 length: 17 amino acids. Trimming stripped 0 bases from V and 0 bases from J, with 12 bases between. Germline assignment: CDR1 LGHNA and CDR2 YSLEER. The chain's CDR3 is CASSQDTSGGSYNEQFF. Written as DNA, the CDR3 is TGCGCCAGCAGCCAAGATACGTCCGGGGGCTCCTACAATGAGCAGTTCTTC.

The genes are TRBV27 and TRBJ2-5; possible D gene TRBD1, 6 bases. CDR3 size: 15 residues. V was trimmed by 0 bases and J by 8 bases, leaving 16 bases between them. Germline V CDR1 and CDR2: MNHEY, SMNVEV (reference sequence). CDR3 sequence: CASSLSPQGSGTQYF. CDR3 nucleotide sequence: TGTGCCAGCAGTTTATCGCCACAGGGCTCCGGAACCCAGTACTTC.

This clone was seen a single time. The CDR3 nucleotides are TGTGCCTGGAGTGTTGGACAGGGGGTCTTTGGCCGCTTGGGCGGGGAGCTGTTTTTT. Its translation is CAWSVGQGVFGRLGGELFF. V and J are TRBV30 and TRBJ2-2, with 10 bases aligning to TRBD1. V shed 0 bases, J shed 7 bases, and the junction held 17 bases outside the gene matches. The germline V gene encodes CDR1 GTSNPN and CDR2 SVGIG (reference sequence). CDR3 length: 19 residues.

This clone was seen just once. V and J are TRBV4-1 and TRBJ1-5; D perhaps matches TRBD1 (5 bases). V gave up 5 bases and J gave up 6 bases, with 17 bases separating them. The CDR3 runs 15 residues. Looked up from germline, CDR1 is MGHRA and CDR2 is YSYEKL. As DNA, the CDR3 is TGCGCCAGCAGCAAGCAATTGCAGGGAGGTCAGCCCCAGCATTTT. Its translation is CASSKQLQGGQPQHF.

This clone was observed a few times. The V gene is TRBV4-1, the J gene TRBJ2-1; 9 nucleotides line up with TRBD2. The CDR3 contains 15 residues. The trim removed 4 bases at V and 8 bases at J, leaving 9 bases unmatched. Germline-derived CDR1 and CDR2 are MGHRA and YSYEKL. In nucleotides, the CDR3 is TGCGCCAGCAGCCCCTTGGGCGGGGGGGCCTATGAGCAGTTCTTC. Its translation is CASSPLGGGAYEQFF.

V is TRBV30 and J is TRBJ2-1, with TRBD2 matching over 15 bases. The CDR3 spans 17 residues. J lost 5 bases, V lost 4 bases, and 9 bases had no gene match. Germline loops: CDR1 GTSNPN, CDR2 SVGIG (reference sequence). The CDR3 is CAWTYPGLAGGHNEQFF. The CDR3, as DNA: TGTGCCTGGACTTACCCGGGACTAGCGGGGGGCCACAATGAGCAGTTCTTC.

The V call is TRBV6-1, the J call TRBJ2-5, with 12 bases lining up with TRBD2. CDR3 length: 14 residues. Unmatched junction bases numbered 5, after V lost 7 bases and J lost 5 bases. Looked up from germline, CDR1 is MNHNS and CDR2 is SASEGT. CDR3 nucleotides: TGTGCCAGCATCTTAGGGACTAGCGGGGAGACCCAGTACTTC. Protein sequence: CASILGTSGETQYF.

The chain employs TRBV11-2 and TRBJ2-2; D unclear. In germline, CDR1 is SGHAT, CDR2 FQNNGV. V dropped 6 bases and J dropped 4 bases, with 9 bases sitting between them. The CDR3 extends over 13 amino acids. CDR3 amino acids: CASRRSSTGELFF. The CDR3 coding sequence is TGTGCCAGCAGACGGTCGAGCACCGGGGAGCTGTTTTTT.

This chain uses TRBV5-7 with TRBJ2-5; D perhaps matches TRBD1 (6 bases). TRBV5-7 is classed as an ORF, of uncertain function. The V end was cut by 4 bases, the J end by 5 bases, with 12 bases between. CDR3 length: 13 amino acids. The CDR3 DNA is TGTGCCAGCAGCCTTCTGAGGGGGGAGACCCAGTACTTC. Protein sequence: CASSLLRGETQYF.

This chain connects TRBV7-8 to TRBJ1-3, with D possibly being TRBD1 (6 bases). Looked up from germline, CDR1 is SGHVS and CDR2 is FQNEAQ. The CDR3 is 15 amino acids. The V gene lost 5 bases and the J gene lost 4 bases, with 15 bases spanning the gap. The CDR3 loop is CASSPTGHEGNTIYF. The CDR3 nucleotides are TGTGCCAGCAGCCCGACGGGACACGAGGGAAACACCATATATTTT.

This rearrangement joins TRBV27 to TRBJ2-1, with a weak D call TRBD2 (5 bases). This CDR3 contains 15 residues. V was pared by 0 bases and J by 6 bases, with 12 bases between. Germline V gives CDR1 MNHEY, CDR2 SMNVEV (reference sequence). CDR3 amino acids: CASSLSTSPSNEQFF. CDR3 coding DNA: TGTGCCAGCAGTTTATCAACTAGTCCCAGCAATGAGCAGTTCTTC.

This clone occurred a few times. The chain couples TRBV7-2 to TRBJ2-5; D unresolved. From germline, CDR1 is SGHTA and CDR2 FQGNSA. The CDR3 runs to 17 residues. The V gene lost 5 bases and the J gene lost 4 bases, with 23 bases spanning the gap. The CDR3 sequence is CASSRSLGPAGGETQYF. As DNA, the CDR3 is TGTGCCAGCAGCCGTTCCTTGGGTCCGGCCGGCGGAGAGACCCAGTACTTC.

The chain uses TRBV29-1 and TRBJ2-1; D is perhaps TRBD2 (6 bases). V was cut by 7 bases and J by 1 base, with 11 bases left in between. The germline V gene encodes CDR1 SQVTM and CDR2 ANQGSEA. The CDR3 is made up of 13 amino acids. In nucleotides, the CDR3 is TGCAGCGGGCGGGGAGATTCCTACAATGAGCAGTTCTTC. Residues: CSGRGDSYNEQFF.

The rearrangement joins TRBV4-3 to TRBJ2-1; 10 nucleotides match TRBD2. In germline, CDR1 is LGHNA, CDR2 YSLEER. The CDR3 runs to 17 residues. V dropped 2 bases and J dropped 0; count of bases not matched to a gene: 4. CDR3 region: CASSQLWTSGSYNEQFF. The CDR3 region has the DNA TGCGCCAGCAGCCAACTGTGGACTAGCGGCTCCTACAATGAGCAGTTCTTC.

The V call is TRBV10-2, the J call TRBJ2-1; TRBD1 is a possible D gene (6 bases). Germline-derived CDR1 and CDR2 are WSHSY and SAAADI. Trimming took off 5 bases at V and 5 bases at J, with 16 bases between the two ends. This CDR3 region has 15 residues. CDR3 in amino acids: CASSSGQMKNNEQFF. The CDR3 nucleotides are TGCGCCAGCAGTTCAGGACAGATGAAGAACAATGAGCAGTTCTTC.

There are a few counts of this clone. The gene calls are TRBV4-1 and TRBJ1-5, with D possibly TRBD1 on 5 matching bases. Trimming removed 3 bases at V and 0 bases at J, with 12 bases between. Germline V gives CDR1 MGHRA, CDR2 YSYEKL. The CDR3 totals 16 residues. CDR3 sequence reads: CASSHQQDYSNQPQHF. The CDR3, as DNA: TGCGCCAGCAGCCATCAACAGGACTATAGCAATCAGCCCCAGCATTTT.

This clone turned up a few times. The chain employs TRBV18 and TRBJ2-1, with a weak D call TRBD1 (5 bases). Trimming stripped 4 bases from V and 10 bases from J, with 8 bases between. CDR1 is KGHSH and CDR2 is LQKENI in the germline V gene. The CDR3 extends over 11 amino acids. The CDR3 here is CASSRNREQFF. The CDR3 DNA is TGTGCCAGCTCACGAAACAGGGAGCAGTTCTTC.

The rearrangement joins TRBV23-1 to TRBJ2-7; 15 positions agree with TRBD2. TRBV23-1 is reported as an ORF; its role is uncertain. The CDR3 is made up of 19 amino acids. After removal of 3 bases from V and 0 bases from J, the junction contained 9 bases not matched to a gene. CDR3 DNA sequence: TGCGCCAGCAGTCATTGGGGACTAGCGGGGGGACGGAGCTCCTACGAGCAGTACTTC. Its translation: CASSHWGLAGGRSSYEQYF.

This chain links TRBV6-6 with TRBJ2-5; TRBD1 matches at 8 bases. CDR3 size: 14 residues. The V and J ends lost 2 bases and 4 bases, in that order; junction bases with no gene match: 3. Germline lookup yields CDR1 MNHNY and CDR2 SVGAGI (reference sequence). DNA for the CDR3: TGTGCCAGCAGTTACACCGACAGGGGAGAGACCCAGTACTTC. Protein: CASSYTDRGETQYF.

This clone came up once. Here the CDR3 reads CASSLVSRGDTEAFF. The CDR3 region has the DNA TGTGCCAGCAGCTTAGTAAGCAGGGGGGACACTGAAGCTTTCTTT. The chain employs TRBV7-2 and TRBJ1-1, with 7 bases matching TRBD1. V lost 1 base to trimming and J lost 3 bases; unmatched junction nucleotides: 5. There are 15 residues in the CDR3. Germline V lookup: CDR1 SGHTA, CDR2 FQGNSA. Based on the CDR3 plus reference TRBV7-2 and TRBJ1-1, the full variable domain is GAGVSQSPSNKVTEKGKDVELRCDPISGHTALYWYRQSLGQGLEFLIYFQGNSAPDKSGLPSDRFSAERTGGSVSTLTIQRTQQEDSAVYLCASSLVSRGDTEAFFGQGTRLTVV.

This clone was counted a few times. The chain combines TRBV7-9 with TRBJ2-2, with TRBD1 as a possible D gene (5 bases). From germline, CDR1 is SEHNR and CDR2 FQNEAQ (reference sequence). The CDR3 has 14 residues. Trimming removed 4 bases at V and 7 bases at J, with 13 bases between. The CDR3 DNA sequence: TGTGCCAGCAGCTCGCAAAGGGGTGTCGGGGAGCTGTTTTTT. Protein: CASSSQRGVGELFF.

The rearrangement uses TRBV30 and TRBJ1-1; no clear D gene. The CDR3 runs 14 residues. The V end lost 6 bases, the J end lost 11 bases, and 25 bases lay between the germline ends. The germline CDR1 and CDR2 sequences are GTSNPN and SVGIG (reference sequence). CDR3 DNA: TGTGCCTGCAATACTTGGCGGGGTCGGAGGTTGGCTTTCTTT. This gives the protein CACNTWRGRRLAFF.

The rearrangement links TRBV5-1 to TRBJ2-3; D perhaps matches TRBD1 (6 bases). The CDR3 is made up of 14 amino acids. The V end was cut by 4 bases, the J end by 4 bases, with 13 bases between. CDR1 and CDR2 from the germline V gene are SGHRS and YFSETQ. The DNA of the CDR3 is TGCGCCAGCAGCCCACCGGGACATTCAGATACGCAGTATTTT. Its protein is CASSPPGHSDTQYF.

This clone was recorded only once. The DNA of the CDR3 is TGTGCCAGCAGCTTCACAGGGAAACTCTCTGGAAACACCATATATTTT. Translation gives CASSFTGKLSGNTIYF. The genes are TRBV5-5 and TRBJ1-3, with a tentative D call TRBD1 (6 bases). Trimming removed 2 bases at V and 0 bases at J, with 12 bases between. CDR3 size: 16 residues. Germline CDR1 reads SGHKS; CDR2 reads YYEKEE (reference sequence). The complete variable domain, with remaining parts taken from reference TRBV5-5 and TRBJ1-3, reads DAGVTQSPTHLIKTRGQQVTLRCSPISGHKSVSWYQQVLGQGPQFIFQYYEKEERGRGNFPDRFSARQFPNYSSELNVNALLLGDSALYLCASSFTGKLSGNTIYFGEGSWLTVV.